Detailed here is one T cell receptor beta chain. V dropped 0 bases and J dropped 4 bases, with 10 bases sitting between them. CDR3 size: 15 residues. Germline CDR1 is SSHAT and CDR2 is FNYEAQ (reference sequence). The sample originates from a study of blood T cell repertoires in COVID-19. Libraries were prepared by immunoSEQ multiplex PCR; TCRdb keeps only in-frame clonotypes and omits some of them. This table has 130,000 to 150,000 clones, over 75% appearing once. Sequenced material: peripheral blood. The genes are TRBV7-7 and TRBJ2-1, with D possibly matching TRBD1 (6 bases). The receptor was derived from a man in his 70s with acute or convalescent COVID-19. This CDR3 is CASSLAAGVYNEQFF. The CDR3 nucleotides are TGTGCCAGCAGCTTAGCGGCAGGGGTTTACAATGAGCAGTTCTTC.